These 24 T cell receptor beta chains originate from one sample sequenced in a study of spatial heterogeneity in lung cancer. Specified time point: sample taken at primary tumor resection. TCRs were sequenced from unsorted whole RNA of tumor, nontumor lung or PBMC. In TCRdb, the 5' RACE reads were re-called with MiXCR into one record per CDR3 protein. The sample carries over 14,000 distinct CDR3 sequences, about 10% recorded once. Sample: PBMCs, taken at surgery. The receptors shown here come from a female donor with early-stage non-small cell lung cancer.

The table lists this clonotype with many counts. The rearrangement uses TRBV28 and TRBJ1-2; the D gene is possibly TRBD1 (6 bases). V dropped 3 bases and J dropped 8 bases, with 13 bases sitting between them. CDR1 is MDHEN, CDR2 SYDVKM, per germline. CDR3 length: 13 residues. The CDR3: CASSLPGVKGYTF. For the CDR3, the DNA is TGTGCCAGCAGTTTGCCAGGGGTGAAGGGCTACACCTTC.

This clonotype was picked up many times. The gene calls are TRBV29-1 and TRBJ2-1, with a tentative D call TRBD2 (6 bases). The V end lost 4 bases, the J end lost 0 bases, and 16 bases lay between the germline ends. CDR1 and CDR2 (germline): SQVTM, ANQGSEA. CDR3 length equals 16 residues. For the CDR3, the DNA is TGCAGCGTTGTCCCCTTAGGAGGGAGCTCCTACAATGAGCAGTTCTTC. Protein sequence: CSVVPLGGSSYNEQFF.

This clonotype appeared many times. The CDR3 reads CASSVGSRVSYEQYF. CDR3 sequence (DNA): TGTGCCAGCAGCGTTGGATCTCGAGTCTCCTACGAGCAGTACTTC. V gene TRBV9 combines with J gene TRBJ2-7; D unresolved. Germline values: CDR1 SGDLS, CDR2 YYNGEE. V was pared by 2 bases and J by 0 bases, with 12 bases between. The CDR3 contains 15 residues.

This clonotype is categorized as medium-sized. J is TRBJ1-5 and V is TRBV19; D ambiguous. V shed 4 bases and J shed 3 bases, with 10 bases lying between them. The CDR3 contains 14 residues. Germline lookup yields CDR1 LNHDA and CDR2 SQIVND (reference sequence). The CDR3 nucleotides are TGTGCCAGTAGTAAAGCGAGCTACAATCAGCCCCAGCATTTT. Protein product: CASSKASYNQPQHF.

At least ten counts were recorded for this clonotype. V and J are TRBV19 and TRBJ2-1; 7 bases map to TRBD2. Losses at the gene ends were 1 base for V and 10 bases for J; bases not matched to a gene: 10. CDR1 is LNHDA and CDR2 is SQIVND in the germline V gene (reference sequence). The CDR3 is made up of 15 amino acids. The CDR3 spells CASSIGGGNVGEQFF. The CDR3 DNA is TGTGCCAGTAGTATAGGCGGGGGTAACGTCGGGGAGCAGTTCTTC.

At least ten counts were recorded for this clonotype. The chain has TRBV6-5 and TRBJ1-6; no clear D. The CDR3 has 14 amino acids. Per the germline V gene, CDR1 is MNHEY and CDR2 is SVGAGI. Between the trimmed V and J ends, which lost 2 bases and 7 bases, there was a span of 9 bases. CDR3 amino acids: CASSYRVGNSPLHF. The DNA of the CDR3 is TGTGCCAGCAGTTACAGGGTTGGGAATTCACCCCTCCACTTT.

This clonotype was seen ten or more times. The chain employs TRBV28 and TRBJ2-7; 9 bases map to TRBD1. V lost 6 bases, J lost 5 bases, and 8 bases stayed unmatched. Germline V gene sequence: CDR1 MDHEN, CDR2 SYDVKM. This CDR3 comprises 14 residues. CDR3 DNA: TGTGCCAGCAGCTACACAGGGGGCCGTAACGAGCAGTACTTC. It encodes CASSYTGGRNEQYF.

This clonotype was seen ten or more times. This chain links TRBV25-1 with TRBJ1-2, with D possibly TRBD1 on 5 matching bases. CDR1 is MGHDK, CDR2 SYGVNS, per germline. This CDR3 spans 15 amino acids. V was pared by 1 base and J by 6 bases, with 15 bases between. As DNA, the CDR3 is TGTGCCAGCAGTGAATTGGGAGGACGGGGGGATGGCTACACCTTC. Amino acids: CASSELGGRGDGYTF.

CDR3 protein: CASSLTGTGAYEQYF. The CDR3 DNA follows: TGTGCCAGCAGTTTAACCGGGACAGGGGCCTACGAGCAGTACTTC. The rearrangement uses TRBV27 and TRBJ2-7, with 10 nucleotides matching TRBD1. Germline-derived CDR1 and CDR2 are MNHEY and SMNVEV (reference sequence). The CDR3 is 15 residues long. J lost 2 bases, V lost 2 bases, and 3 bases had no gene match.

This clonotype came up many times. The J gene is TRBJ1-1, the V gene TRBV19, with D possibly TRBD1 on 6 matching bases. Trimming stripped 6 bases from V and 5 bases from J, with 10 bases between. The CDR3 covers 12 residues. Germline assignment: CDR1 LNHDA and CDR2 SQIVND (reference sequence). The CDR3 coding sequence is TGTGCCAGTAGAGCCAGGGGAACTGAAGCTTTCTTT. Its protein is CASRARGTEAFF.

This clonotype was picked up a small number of times. This sequence joins TRBV6-6 and TRBJ1-5, with no clear D. The CDR3 sequence is 15 residues long. Germline loops: CDR1 MNHNY, CDR2 SVGAGI (reference sequence). Trimming stripped 7 bases from V and 7 bases from J, with 20 bases between. CDR3 bases: TGTGCCAGCATCCCCCGTGGAGACCTTGGGCAGCCCCAGCATTTT. Its protein product is CASIPRGDLGQPQHF.

This clonotype was found many times. The chain employs TRBV6-5 and TRBJ2-5, with 8 nucleotides matching TRBD2. The CDR3 contains 16 residues. V dropped 0 bases and J dropped 1; count of bases not matched to a gene: 4. In germline, CDR1 is MNHEY, CDR2 SVGAGI. The CDR3 here is CASSYSGLGLQETQYF. The CDR3 region has the DNA TGTGCCAGCAGTTACTCGGGACTAGGGCTCCAAGAGACCCAGTACTTC.

This clonotype was seen at least ten times. This chain uses TRBV7-9 with TRBJ1-5, with D possibly TRBD1 on 5 matching bases. Germline assignment: CDR1 SEHNR and CDR2 FQNEAQ (reference sequence). With 5 bases removed from V and 5 bases from J, the gap between germline ends came to 13 bases. The length of the CDR3 is 14 residues. The CDR3, as DNA: TGTGCCAGCAGCCCCCCGGGACGCGATCAGCCCCAGCATTTT. It translates to CASSPPGRDQPQHF.

This clonotype has more than one count but fewer than ten. The chain links TRBV7-2 to TRBJ1-2, with 7 bases lining up with TRBD1. V lost 7 bases to trimming and J lost 1 base; unmatched junction nucleotides: 18. Germline V gene data show CDR1 as SGHTA and CDR2 as FQGNSA. The CDR3 runs to 18 residues. The CDR3 spells CASIPTGTALAVNYGYTF. The CDR3 DNA reads as TGTGCCAGCATCCCAACCGGGACAGCTTTGGCAGTTAACTATGGCTACACCTTC.

The sample holds many counts of this clonotype. The chain is built from TRBV20-1 and TRBJ2-1, with 12 nucleotides matching TRBD2. The CDR3 length is 18 residues. Germline CDR1 DFQATT, CDR2 SNEGSKA (reference sequence). V was clipped by 5 bases and J by 5 bases; unmatched bases: 16. CDR3 amino acids: CSASRVASGGAADNEQFF. The CDR3 DNA reads TGCAGTGCTTCGAGGGTGGCTAGCGGGGGGGCCGCCGACAATGAGCAGTTCTTC.

This clonotype occurred many times. This sequence joins TRBV6-6 and TRBJ2-1; tentatively, D is TRBD1 or TRBD2 (5 bases each). The CDR3 sequence is 13 residues long. Per germline, CDR1 MNHNY and CDR2 SVGAGI (reference sequence). Trimming left V 7 bases short and J 0 bases short, with 7 bases between. The CDR3 region is CASKGSSYNEQFF. The CDR3 nucleotides are TGTGCCAGCAAGGGGAGCTCCTACAATGAGCAGTTCTTC.

This clonotype came up many times. This chain joins TRBV30 and TRBJ1-2; no reliable D call. Per the germline V gene, CDR1 is GTSNPN and CDR2 is SVGIG (reference sequence). Trimming removed 3 bases from V and 4 bases from J, with 15 bases in between. The CDR3 is 14 residues long. The CDR3 DNA reads TGTGCCTGGAGAGAGAGGGCGGTAGGCTATGGCTACACCTTC. Translated, it gives CAWRERAVGYGYTF.

This clonotype is medium-sized in the sample. The V call is TRBV29-1, the J call TRBJ1-2; D remains unclear. This CDR3 is 12 amino acids long. Germline CDR1 and CDR2: SQVTM and ANQGSEA. Trimming took 2 bases from V and 8 from J, leaving 12 bases between them. For the CDR3, the DNA is TGCAGCGTTGAATGGCCGGTCGGAGGCTACACCTTC. Protein sequence: CSVEWPVGGYTF.

Many counts were recorded for this clonotype. The J gene is TRBJ2-7, the V gene TRBV7-2; 7 positions match TRBD2. J lost 7 bases, V lost 5 bases, and 8 bases had no gene match. The CDR3 is made up of 13 amino acids. Germline lookup yields CDR1 SGHTA and CDR2 FQGNSA. The CDR3 loop is CASSLVGGWEQYF. The CDR3 region has the DNA TGTGCCAGCAGCCTTGTCGGGGGGTGGGAGCAGTACTTC.

This clonotype has a count of ten or more. This sequence joins TRBV29-1 and TRBJ2-1; tentatively, D is TRBD1 (6 bases). Per germline, CDR1 SQVTM and CDR2 ANQGSEA. The CDR3 is 12 residues long. Trimming left V 7 bases short and J 6 bases short, with 13 bases between. The CDR3 DNA is TGCAGCGGCAAAACAGGGCCCAATGAGCAGTTCTTC. Protein product: CSGKTGPNEQFF.

This chain links TRBV6-1 with TRBJ2-7, with 9 bases fitting TRBD1. Looked up from germline, CDR1 is MNHNS and CDR2 is SASEGT. CDR3 length equals 13 residues. V lost 9 bases to trimming and J lost 3 bases; unmatched junction nucleotides: 6. The CDR3, as DNA: TGTGCCAGTACCGGGACAGGGCTCTACGAGCAGTACTTC. It encodes CASTGTGLYEQYF.

This clonotype was detected only a few times. The chain links TRBV5-1 to TRBJ2-1; tentative D call: TRBD1 (6 bases). This CDR3 is 16 amino acids long. Germline loops: CDR1 SGHRS, CDR2 YFSETQ. V dropped 0 bases and J dropped 9 bases, with 19 bases sitting between them. CDR3 protein: CASSLVPRDTPIEQFF. The DNA of the CDR3 is TGCGCCAGCAGCTTGGTCCCCCGGGACACCCCGATTGAGCAGTTCTTC.

There are many counts of this clonotype. The rearrangement joins TRBV7-9 to TRBJ2-3; D gene uncertain. In germline, CDR1 is SEHNR, CDR2 FQNEAQ (reference sequence). V was trimmed by 5 bases and J by 5 bases, leaving 11 bases between them. CDR3 length equals 13 residues. The CDR3: CASSPSGVDTQYF. The CDR3 nucleotides are TGTGCCAGCAGCCCCTCCGGAGTAGATACGCAGTATTTT. The variable domain in full, completed from reference TRBV7-9 and TRBJ2-3, reads DTGVSQNPRHKITKRGQNVTFRCDPISEHNRLYWYRQTLGQGPEFLTYFQNEAQLEKSRLLSDRFSAERPKGSFSTLEIQRTEQGDSAMYLCASSPSGVDTQYFGPGTRLTVL.

This clonotype was counted a few times. This sequence joins TRBV11-3 and TRBJ2-2, with TRBD2 matching 8 bases. V lost 5 bases and J lost 5; bases outside the gene matches: 4. The CDR3 runs to 14 residues. CDR1 is SGHNT and CDR2 is YENEEA in the germline V gene. CDR3 nucleotide sequence: TGTGCCAGCAGCCCCGGGGGGGTGACCGGGGAGCTGTTTTTT. This gives the protein CASSPGGVTGELFF.